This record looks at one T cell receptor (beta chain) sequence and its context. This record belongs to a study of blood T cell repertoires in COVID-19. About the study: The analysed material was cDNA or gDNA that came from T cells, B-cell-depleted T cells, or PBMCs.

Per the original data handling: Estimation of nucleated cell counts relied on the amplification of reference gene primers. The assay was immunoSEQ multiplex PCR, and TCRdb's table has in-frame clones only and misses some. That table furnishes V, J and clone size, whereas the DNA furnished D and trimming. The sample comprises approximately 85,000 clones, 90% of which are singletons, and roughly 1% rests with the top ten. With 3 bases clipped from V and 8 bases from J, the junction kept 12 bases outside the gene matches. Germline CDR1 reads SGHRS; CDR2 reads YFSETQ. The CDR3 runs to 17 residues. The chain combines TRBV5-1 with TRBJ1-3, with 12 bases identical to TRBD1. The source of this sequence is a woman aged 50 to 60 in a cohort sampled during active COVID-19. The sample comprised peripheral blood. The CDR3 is CASSSGQGASFGDTIYF. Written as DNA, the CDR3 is TGCGCCAGCAGCTCGGGACAGGGGGCGAGCTTCGGAGACACCATATATTTT. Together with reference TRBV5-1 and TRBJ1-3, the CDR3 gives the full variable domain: KAGVTQTPRYLIKTRGQQVTLSCSPISGHRSVSWYQQTPGQGLQFLFEYFSETQRNKGNFPGRFSGRQFSNSRSEMNVSTLELGDSALYLCASSSGQGASFGDTIYFGEGSWLTVV.